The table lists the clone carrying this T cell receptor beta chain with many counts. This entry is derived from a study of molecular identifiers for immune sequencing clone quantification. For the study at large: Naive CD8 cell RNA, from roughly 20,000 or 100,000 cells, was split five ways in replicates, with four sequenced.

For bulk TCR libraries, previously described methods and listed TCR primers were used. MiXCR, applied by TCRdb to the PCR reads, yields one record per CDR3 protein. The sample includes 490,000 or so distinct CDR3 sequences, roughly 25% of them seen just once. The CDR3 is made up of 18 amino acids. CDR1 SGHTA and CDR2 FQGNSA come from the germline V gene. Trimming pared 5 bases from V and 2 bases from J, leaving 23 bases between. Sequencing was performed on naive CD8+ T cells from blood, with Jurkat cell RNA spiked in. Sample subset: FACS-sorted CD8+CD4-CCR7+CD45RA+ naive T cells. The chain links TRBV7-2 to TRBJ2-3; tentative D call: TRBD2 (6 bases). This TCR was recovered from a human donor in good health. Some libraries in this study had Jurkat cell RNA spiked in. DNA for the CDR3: TGTGCCAGCAGCCACACGGCATTAATAGCGGAGATCACAGATACGCAGTATTTT. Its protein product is CASSHTALIAEITDTQYF.